The clone carrying this TCR beta chain rates as medium-sized (0.01 to 0.1%). Its antigen is unidentified. Unique molecular identifiers featured in how the TCRbeta library was prepared. TCRdb re-derived calls from the PCR reads in MiXCR, one entry per CDR3 protein. Among roughly 100,000 distinct CDR3 sequences, over 6% were seen once, and the ten largest hold roughly 15%. This entry belongs to a study of T-cell reconstitution after alpha-beta-depleted transplantation in children. Study-wide results and limits: In some patients, recipient T cells and intrathymic progenitors surviving conditioning explained high day-60 diversity.

The V gene lost 4 bases and the J gene lost 6 bases, with 12 bases spanning the gap. CDR3 size: 14 residues. The starting material was PBMCs, obtained before TCRalphabeta/CD19-depleted stem cell transplant. The genes are TRBV12-3 or TRBV12-4 and TRBJ2-2; possible D gene TRBD2, 6 bases. This sequence originates from a boy between 2 and 10 years old with acute lymphoblastic leukemia, due to receive a stem cell transplant. The CDR3 DNA reads TGTGCCAGCAGTTCTCGGGGGTATCCCGGGGAGCTGTTTTTT. It codes for CASSSRGYPGELFF.